This section outlines one T cell receptor beta chain sequence together with its context. Its recognized antigen is unknown. The sample holds no much larger clone one base away, and base qualities are not on file. TCR CDR3 regions were amplified from genomic DNA by multiplex PCR using the deep immunoSEQ assay. For each cell subset, the extracted genomic DNA was distributed evenly across all wells of several immunoSEQ 96-well plates, and each plate served as one replicate. For unsorted PBMC, approximately 290 ng genomic DNA, equal to approximately 30,000 T cell genomes, was loaded into each replicate PCR. Unsorted PBMC genomic DNA was sequenced across ten immunoSEQ deep assay plates. The purified libraries were quantified using a Qubit 3.0 fluorometer, sized with a Bioanalyzer 2100, and then quantified again using the KAPA Library Quantification kit. Every immunoSEQ 96-well plate was sequenced on a separate single-read 150-cycle Illumina NextSeq 550 flow cell. On the study's bioinformatics: Because the immunoSEQ output included only junctional sequences and no quality scores, the filtering could not be the same as the filtering used for full-length reads. Sequences were annotated with PyIR, a Python wrapper for IgBLAST v1.9, using IMGT germline references to assign V/J genes and CDR3. Any read was removed if the V/J assignment was weak (E-value above 1e-6), the CDR3 was missing, or the read contained stop codons, out-of-frame junctions, or ambiguous translated residues. V3J clonotypes were defined as sequences sharing an identical inferred V gene, J gene, and CDR3 amino acid sequence. Percentage overlap between repertoires was computed as shared unique clonotypes divided by the size of the smaller repertoire. RTK rarefaction, the Chao1 estimator, and Recon v2.1 estimates of unobserved clonotypes were used to assess repertoire richness. TCRdb provides this immuneACCESS table in a form limited to in-frame rearrangements. Some clones are lacking; in checked studies, under half of them reflect an unresolved V gene, and why the rest are absent is not known. That table furnishes V, J and clone size, whereas the DNA furnished D and trimming. The sample records under 600,000 clones, 60% to 80% of which are singletons. The top ten clonotypes cover roughly an eighth of the sample.

The data derive from a study of shared clonotypes between healthy human individuals (dated by TCRdb to the early 2020s). Study-level background: The cohort comprised a couple of women and a few men aged 18 to 49 years. The study deeply sequenced blood TCR repertoires of about five healthy adults to estimate repertoire size and the extent of clonotype sharing between individuals. To increase sequencing depth and limit assay-specific biases, different laboratories used diverse techniques to prepare libraries and sequence TCR repertoires. Each donor's leukapheresis produced roughly between roughly 0.85 and 10 billion PBMCs.

The donors were healthy, HIV-negative adults who had no recently reported acute infections or vaccinations. All donors were Caucasian adults living in Nashville, Tennessee, USA. In the unsorted samples, 70 million to 90 million PBMCs were counted, and genomic DNA was extracted using the QIAamp DNA Blood Mini kit. Blood was obtained by leukapheresis, after which PBMCs were separated by Ficoll-Histopaque density gradient centrifugation and cryopreserved in liquid nitrogen vapor phase. Results and caveats for the whole study, not just this receptor: Because the study included a small number of donors, the genetic and exposure-history diversity represented was limited. Sampling was limited to blood, and TCR repertoires in tissue likely differ from TCR repertoires in blood. Pairwise subsampling led to the expectation that sequencing depth would affect the degree of clonotype sharing among donors.

This clonotype originated in a woman between 40 and 55 years old in good health. Some clones in this sample may be carry-over from other donors' samples. Sequencing used PBMCs.

The CDR3: CASSPVAGKTDTQYF. The DNA reads as follows: TGTGCCAGCAGTCCCGTAGCGGGAAAGACAGATACGCAGTATTTT. The chain links TRBV27 with TRBJ2-3; 8 bases in the junction line up with TRBD2. CDR1 MNHEY and CDR2 SMNVEV were looked up in the germline V gene (reference sequence). The CDR3 holds 15 amino acids from the cysteine to the phenylalanine. Just CDR3 DNA is preserved here, 45 bases in frame from base 1. Trimming leaves V shorter by 5 bases and J shorter by 3 bases, with the junction holding 7 bases beyond the gene matches.